The T cell receptor beta chain described here comes from a study of shared clonotypes between healthy human individuals. Clones were sequenced by immunoSEQ multiplex PCR, and TCRdb holds only the in-frame ones, with some missing. Here the sample spans over 2,000,000 clones, about 94% being singletons. The V gene's germline CDR1 is SGHVS and CDR2 FNYEAQ. The CDR3 spans 15 residues. The V gene end was trimmed by 4 bases and the J gene end by 3 bases; junction bases not matched to a gene: 8. The naive CD8 subset, CD45RO-negative cells positively selected for CCR7, excluded terminally differentiated effector memory CD45RA+ cells.

The chain recombines TRBV7-6 with TRBJ2-5, with 7 bases aligning to TRBD2. Sequences were obtained from naive CD8+ T cells from PBMCs. This clonotype was sampled from a man aged 18 to 30 in good health. Some clones in this sample may be carry-over from other donors' samples. DNA of the CDR3: TGTGCCAGCAGCTCTCCCAGCGGGATAGAAGAGACCCAGTACTTC. Residues: CASSSPSGIEETQYF. Full variable domain (rest looked up from reference TRBV7-6 and TRBJ2-5): GAGVSQSPRYKVTKRGQDVALRCDPISGHVSLYWYRQALGQGPEFLTYFNYEAQQDKSGLPNDRFSAERPEGSISTLTIQRTEQRDSAMYRCASSSPSGIEETQYFGPGTRLLVL.